This T cell receptor beta chain came from a study of T cell repertoires in aging, cancer and after chemotherapy. TRB rearrangements spanning V, D and J were amplified using mixed TRB-A/B primers. TCRdb itself ran the multiplex PCR reads through MiXCR, one entry per CDR3 protein. The table records several thousand distinct CDR3 sequences, 27% of them present only once. Germline V lookup: CDR1 SEHNR, CDR2 FQNEAQ (reference sequence). This CDR3 is built from 16 residues. J lost 4 bases, V lost 1 base, and 8 bases had no gene match. TCR beta rearrangements were amplified from peripheral blood genomic DNA.

The chain recombines TRBV7-9 with TRBJ1-1, with 8 bases aligning to TRBD1. This receptor was identified in a human donor with a blood cancer. Sequencing was performed on blood. CDR3 region: CASSLVRTGRGTEAFF. In DNA, the CDR3 is TGTGCCAGCAGCTTAGTAAGGACAGGGAGGGGCACTGAAGCTTTCTTT.